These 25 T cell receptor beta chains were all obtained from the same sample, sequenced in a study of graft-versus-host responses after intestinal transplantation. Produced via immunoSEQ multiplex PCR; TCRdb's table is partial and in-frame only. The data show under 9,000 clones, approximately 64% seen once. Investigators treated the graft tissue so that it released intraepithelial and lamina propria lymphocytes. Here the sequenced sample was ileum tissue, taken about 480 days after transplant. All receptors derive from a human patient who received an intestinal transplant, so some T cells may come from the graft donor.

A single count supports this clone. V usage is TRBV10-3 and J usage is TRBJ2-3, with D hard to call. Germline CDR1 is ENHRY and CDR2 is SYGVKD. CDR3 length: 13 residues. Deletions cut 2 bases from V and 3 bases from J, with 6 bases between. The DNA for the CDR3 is TGTGCCATCAGTGAGGATGTAACAGATACGCAGTATTTT. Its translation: CAISEDVTDTQYF.

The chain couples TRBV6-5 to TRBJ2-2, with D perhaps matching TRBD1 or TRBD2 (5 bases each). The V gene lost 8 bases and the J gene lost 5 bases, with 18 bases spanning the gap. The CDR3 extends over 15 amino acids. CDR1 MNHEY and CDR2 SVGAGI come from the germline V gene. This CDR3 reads CASRGDGARTGELFF. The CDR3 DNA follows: TGTGCCAGCCGAGGGGATGGGGCGAGGACCGGGGAGCTGTTTTTT.

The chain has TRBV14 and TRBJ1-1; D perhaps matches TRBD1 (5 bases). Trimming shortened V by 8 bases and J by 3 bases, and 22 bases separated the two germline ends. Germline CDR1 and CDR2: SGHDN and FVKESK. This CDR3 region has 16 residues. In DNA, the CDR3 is TGTGCCAGCCAACCCTCTGCAGGGTTCGTTCACACTGAAGCTTTCTTT. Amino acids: CASQPSAGFVHTEAFF.

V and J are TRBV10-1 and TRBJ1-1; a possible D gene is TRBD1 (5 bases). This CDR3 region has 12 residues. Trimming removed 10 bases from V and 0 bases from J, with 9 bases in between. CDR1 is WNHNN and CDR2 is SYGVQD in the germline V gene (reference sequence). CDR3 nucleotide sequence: TGCGCCACCGGGGACTTGAACACTGAAGCTTTCTTT. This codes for CATGDLNTEAFF.

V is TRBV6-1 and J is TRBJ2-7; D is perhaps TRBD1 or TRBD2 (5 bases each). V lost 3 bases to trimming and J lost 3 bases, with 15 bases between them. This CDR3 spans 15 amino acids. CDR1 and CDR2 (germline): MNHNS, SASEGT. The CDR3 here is CASSDAGTGRYEQYV. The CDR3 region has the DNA TGTGCCAGCAGTGACGCCGGGACGGGTCGCTACGAGCAGTACGTC.

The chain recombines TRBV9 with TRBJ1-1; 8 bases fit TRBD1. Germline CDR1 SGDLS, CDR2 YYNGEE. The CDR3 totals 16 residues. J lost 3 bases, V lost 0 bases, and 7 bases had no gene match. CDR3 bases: TGTGCCAGCAGCGTAGTATCTCAGGGGGCGGACACTGAAGCTTTCTTT. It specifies CASSVVSQGADTEAFF.

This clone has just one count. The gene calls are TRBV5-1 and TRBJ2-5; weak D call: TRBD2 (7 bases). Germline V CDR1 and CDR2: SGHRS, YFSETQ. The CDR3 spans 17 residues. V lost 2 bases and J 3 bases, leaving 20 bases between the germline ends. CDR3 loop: CASSFPGVGGPKETQYF. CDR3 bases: TGCGCCAGCAGCTTCCCGGGAGTGGGGGGGCCGAAAGAGACCCAGTACTTC.

Written as DNA, the CDR3 is TGTGCCAGCAGCCCGACCGGGACAGATATTCAGCCCCAGCATTTT. Its protein is CASSPTGTDIQPQHF. The chain links TRBV7-3 to TRBJ1-5, with TRBD1 matching over 7 bases. Unmatched junction bases numbered 10, after V lost 5 bases and J lost 6 bases. CDR3 length equals 15 residues. Germline lookup yields CDR1 SGHTA and CDR2 FQGTGA. The complete variable domain, with remaining parts taken from reference TRBV7-3 and TRBJ1-5, reads GAGVSQTPSNKVTEKGKYVELRCDPISGHTALYWYRQSLGQGPEFLIYFQGTGAADDSGLPNDRFFAVRPEGSVSTLKIQRTERGDSAVYLCASSPTGTDIQPQHFGDGTRLSIL.

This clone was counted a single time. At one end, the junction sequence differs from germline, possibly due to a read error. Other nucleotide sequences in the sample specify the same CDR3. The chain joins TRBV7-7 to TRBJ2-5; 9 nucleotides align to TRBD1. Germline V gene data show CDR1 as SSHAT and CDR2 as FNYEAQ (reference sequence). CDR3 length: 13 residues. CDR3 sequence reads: CASSRDREETQYF. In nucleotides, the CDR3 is TGTGCTAGCAGCCGGGACAGGGAAGAGACCCAGTACTTC.

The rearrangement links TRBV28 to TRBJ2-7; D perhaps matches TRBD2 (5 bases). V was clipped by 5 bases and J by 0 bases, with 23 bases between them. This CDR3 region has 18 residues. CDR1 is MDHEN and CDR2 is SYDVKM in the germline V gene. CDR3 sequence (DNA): TGTGCCAGCAGTGTTCGGGATACCCCATTTAAATACTCCTACGAGCAGTACTTC. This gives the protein CASSVRDTPFKYSYEQYF. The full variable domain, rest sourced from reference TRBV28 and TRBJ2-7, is DVKVTQSSRYLVKRTGEKVFLECVQDMDHENMFWYRQDPGLGLRLIYFSYDVKMKEKGDIPEGYSVSREKKERFSLILESASTNQTSMYLCASSVRDTPFKYSYEQYFGPGTRLTVT.

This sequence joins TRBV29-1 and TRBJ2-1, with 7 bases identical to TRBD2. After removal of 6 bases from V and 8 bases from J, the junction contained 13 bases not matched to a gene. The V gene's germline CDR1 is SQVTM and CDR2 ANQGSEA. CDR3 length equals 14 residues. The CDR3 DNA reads TGCAGCGTGGCTCCGGGGTCTCGGGGGGATGAGCAGTTCTTC. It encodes CSVAPGSRGDEQFF.

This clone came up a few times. In nucleotides, the CDR3 is TGTGCCAGCAGCCCGAGGAACAGGGGATTAAATGAAAAACTGTTTTTT. This sequence encodes CASSPRNRGLNEKLFF. The V and J genes are TRBV16 and TRBJ1-4, with 7 bases lining up with TRBD1. The CDR3 is 16 amino acids. The germline CDR1 and CDR2 sequences are KGHSY and FQNENV. V was pared by 4 bases and J by 5 bases, with 10 bases of the junction left unmatched. The full variable domain, rest sourced from reference TRBV16 and TRBJ1-4, is GEEVAQTPKHLVRGEGQKAKLYCAPIKGHSYVFWYQQVLKNEFKFLISFQNENVFDETGMPKERFSAKCLPNSPCSLEIQATKLEDSAVYFCASSPRNRGLNEKLFFGSGTQLSVL.

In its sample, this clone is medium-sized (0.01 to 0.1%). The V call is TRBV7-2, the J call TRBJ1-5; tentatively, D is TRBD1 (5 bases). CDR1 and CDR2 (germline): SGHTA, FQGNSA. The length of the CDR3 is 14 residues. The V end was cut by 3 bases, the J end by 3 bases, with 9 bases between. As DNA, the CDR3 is TGTGCCAGCAGCTTTCCGGGACTCAATCAGCCCCAGCATTTT. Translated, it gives CASSFPGLNQPQHF.

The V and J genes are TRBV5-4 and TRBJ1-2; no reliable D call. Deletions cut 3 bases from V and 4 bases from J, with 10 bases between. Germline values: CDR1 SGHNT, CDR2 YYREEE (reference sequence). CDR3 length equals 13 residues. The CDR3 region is CASSWAGLYGYTF. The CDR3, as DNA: TGTGCCAGCAGCTGGGCAGGCCTCTATGGCTACACCTTC. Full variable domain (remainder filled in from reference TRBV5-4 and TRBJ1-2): ETGVTQSPTHLIKTRGQQVTLRCSSQSGHNTVSWYQQALGQGPQFIFQYYREEENGRGNFPPRFSGLQFPNYSSELNVNALELDDSALYLCASSWAGLYGYTFGSGTRLTVV.

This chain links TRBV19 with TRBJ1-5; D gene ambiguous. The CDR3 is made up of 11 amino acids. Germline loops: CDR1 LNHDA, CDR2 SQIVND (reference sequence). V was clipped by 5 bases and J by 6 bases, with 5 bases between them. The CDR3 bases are TGTGCCAGTAGTTCAAGTCAGCCCCAGCATTTT. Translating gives CASSSSQPQHF.

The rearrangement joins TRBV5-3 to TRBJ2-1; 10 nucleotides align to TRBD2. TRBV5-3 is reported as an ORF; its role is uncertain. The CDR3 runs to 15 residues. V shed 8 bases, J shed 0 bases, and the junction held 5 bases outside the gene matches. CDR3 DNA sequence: TGTGCCAGCAGCACTAGCGGGATCTCCTACAATGAGCAGTTCTTC. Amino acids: CASSTSGISYNEQFF.

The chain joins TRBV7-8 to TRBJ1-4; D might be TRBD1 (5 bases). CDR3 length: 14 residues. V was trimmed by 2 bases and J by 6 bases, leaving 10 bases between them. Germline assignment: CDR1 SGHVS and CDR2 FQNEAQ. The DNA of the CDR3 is TGTGCCAGCAGCTTAAGTGGGGCGGATGAAAAACTGTTTTTT. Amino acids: CASSLSGADEKLFF.

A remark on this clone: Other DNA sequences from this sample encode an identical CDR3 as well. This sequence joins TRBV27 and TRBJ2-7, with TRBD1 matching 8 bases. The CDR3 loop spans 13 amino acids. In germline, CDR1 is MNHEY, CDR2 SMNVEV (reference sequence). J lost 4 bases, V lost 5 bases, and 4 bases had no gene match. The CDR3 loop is CASSPRTGYEQYV. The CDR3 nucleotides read TGTGCCAGCAGTCCTCGGACAGGGTACGAGCAGTACGTC.

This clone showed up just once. The CDR3 region is CASRLRAPNSPLHF. The CDR3 DNA sequence: TGTGCCAGCCGCCTTAGGGCACCTAATTCACCCCTCCACTTT. V usage is TRBV27 and J usage is TRBJ1-6; D call uncertain. Germline lookup yields CDR1 MNHEY and CDR2 SMNVEV (reference sequence). V was clipped by 8 bases and J by 6 bases, with 14 bases between them. CDR3 length: 14 residues.

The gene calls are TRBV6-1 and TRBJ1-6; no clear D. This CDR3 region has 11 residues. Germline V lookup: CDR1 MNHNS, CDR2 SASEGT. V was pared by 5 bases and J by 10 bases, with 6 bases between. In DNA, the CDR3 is TGTGCCAGCAGTTATAGATCACCCCTCCACTTT. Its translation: CASSYRSPLHF.

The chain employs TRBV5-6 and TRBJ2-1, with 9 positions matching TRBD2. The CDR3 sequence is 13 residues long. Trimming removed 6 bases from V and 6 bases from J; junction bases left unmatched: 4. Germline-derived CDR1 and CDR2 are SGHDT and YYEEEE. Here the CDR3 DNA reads TGTGCCAGCATAGGCGGGGGGGTCAATGAGCAGTTCTTC. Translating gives CASIGGGVNEQFF.

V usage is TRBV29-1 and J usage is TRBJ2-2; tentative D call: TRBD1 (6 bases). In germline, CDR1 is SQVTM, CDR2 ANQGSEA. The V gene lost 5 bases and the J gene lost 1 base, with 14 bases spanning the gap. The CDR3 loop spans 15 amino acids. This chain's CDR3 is CSVYLLGQNTGELFF. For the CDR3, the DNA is TGCAGCGTTTATTTATTGGGACAGAACACCGGGGAGCTGTTTTTT.

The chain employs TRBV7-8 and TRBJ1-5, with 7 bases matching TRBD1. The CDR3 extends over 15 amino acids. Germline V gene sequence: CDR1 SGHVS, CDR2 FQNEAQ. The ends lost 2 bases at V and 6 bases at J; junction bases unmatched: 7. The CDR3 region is CASSLNPGGGQPQHF. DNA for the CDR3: TGTGCCAGCAGCTTAAACCCAGGGGGAGGTCAGCCCCAGCATTTT.

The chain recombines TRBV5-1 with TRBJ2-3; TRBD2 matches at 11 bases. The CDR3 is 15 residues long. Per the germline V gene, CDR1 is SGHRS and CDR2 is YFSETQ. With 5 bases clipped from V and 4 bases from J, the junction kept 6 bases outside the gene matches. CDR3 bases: TGCGCCAGCAGGACAGGGACTAGCGGCTCAGATACGCAGTATTTT. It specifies CASRTGTSGSDTQYF.

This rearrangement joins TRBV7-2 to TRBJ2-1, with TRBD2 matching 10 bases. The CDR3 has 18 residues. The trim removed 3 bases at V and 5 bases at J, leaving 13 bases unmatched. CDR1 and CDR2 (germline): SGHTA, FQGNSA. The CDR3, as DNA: TGTGCCAGCAGCTTGACGAGCGGGGGGGCCTATGCAGACAATGAGCAGTTCTTC. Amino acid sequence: CASSLTSGGAYADNEQFF.